This T cell receptor (beta chain) was sequenced during a study of memory CD4+ T cells and cytomegalovirus serostatus. Study in general: This sample comes from healthy Belgian adults, under 10 CMV seropositive, 24 seronegative.

The table came from immunoSEQ multiplex PCR; TCRdb's copy has only in-frame clones and leaves some out. This sample has around 50,000 clones, with roughly 78% found just once. About this clone: Its antigen is undetermined.

Overall study results and limits: Of approximately 150 reported CMV TCRbeta sequences, 60 to 85 were found in memory CD4+ repertoires.

Trimming pared 8 bases from V and 0 bases from J, leaving 10 bases between. The length of the CDR3 is 13 residues. CDR1 is MNHEY, CDR2 SVGAGI, per germline. Single viable CD3+CD4+CD8-CD45RO+ cells were sorted as the memory CD4+ T cells. Serum IgG to CMV pp150, pp28, p38 and p52 defined serostatus. The chain uses TRBV6-5 and TRBJ1-1; D possibly corresponds to TRBD1 (6 bases). The TCR originated in an adult in good health and CMV-seronegative. The source material was memory CD4+ T cells from blood. The CDR3 bases are TGTGCCAGCGGCCAGGGGATGAACACTGAAGCTTTCTTT. As protein: CASGQGMNTEAFF.